Listed below are T cell receptor beta chains from one sample, sequenced in a study of Graves' ophthalmopathy and Graves' hyperthyroidism. MiXCR, applied by TCRdb to the multiplex PCR reads, yields one record per CDR3 protein. The sample includes about 390,000 distinct CDR3 sequences, about 15% of them seen just once. Material: peripheral blood. The receptors shown here come from an adult woman with stable Graves' hyperthyroidism. Each CDR3 is given with its conserved first and last residue. Fields, in order: V gene, clone size, D gene, J gene, CDR3 DNA, CDR3 protein. The D gene is left open where the match is weak. Some rows mark clone size as missing; the rest say once, few, many or name a class of expanded clone.

TRBV12-3/TRBV12-4,many,NA,TRBJ2-7,TGTGCCAGCAGTTTTACAGGGACGGGTTCCGAGCAGTACTTC,CASSFTGTGSEQYF
TRBV2,many,TRBD1,TRBJ2-7,TGTGCCAGCAGTGAAGCGCACAGGGGGCTCTACGAGCAGTACTTC,CASSEAHRGLYEQYF
TRBV20-1,many,NA,TRBJ1-6,TGCAGTGCTAGACCCCACCTTGGGGGGGATTATAATTCACCCCTCCACTTT,CSARPHLGGDYNSPLHF
TRBV5-1,many,NA,TRBJ2-2,TGTGCCAGCAGTTTAGGAGGTACCGGGGAGCTGTTTTTT,CASSLGGTGELFF
TRBV5-1,NA,TRBD2,TRBJ2-7,TGCGCCAGCAGCTCCCGGACTAGCGGGTTTCTGTCCTACGAGCAGTACTTC,CASSSRTSGFLSYEQYF
TRBV12-3/TRBV12-4,NA,TRBD2,TRBJ2-2,TGTGCCAGCATCCCACGAGGACTAGCGGGAACGGACACCAGGGAGCTGTTTTTT,CASIPRGLAGTDTRELFF
TRBV7-2,many,TRBD1,TRBJ2-7,TGTGCCAGCAGCTTCAGGGGGAGATACTACGAGCAGTACTTC,CASSFRGRYYEQYF
TRBV20-1,NA,NA,TRBJ1-5,TGCAGTGCTAGAGGCGCTACCGGGACACGGTTTAATCAGCCCCAGCATTTT,CSARGATGTRFNQPQHF
TRBV6-5,many,NA,TRBJ2-7,TGTGCCAGCAGTTACTTGCCTAGCGCCTACGAGCAGTACTTC,CASSYLPSAYEQYF
TRBV6-1,few,TRBD2,TRBJ2-5,TGTGCCAGCGAAGGGATGGGGGGGGAGACCCAGTACTTC,CASEGMGGETQYF
TRBV27,few,TRBD2,TRBJ2-1,TGTGCCAGCAGTTTTCGGAGCGGGAGCTCTTCCTACAATGAGCAGTTCTTC,CASSFRSGSSSYNEQFF
TRBV7-6,many,TRBD2,TRBJ2-7,TGTGCCAGCAGCCCCCATCTGGGCGGGAGGGCGGTCAACGAGCAGTACTTC,CASSPHLGGRAVNEQYF
TRBV6-5,NA,TRBD1,TRBJ1-1,TGTGCCAGCAGTTACTCAGGGACAGGGGGCGCGGGCACTGAAGCTTTCTTT,CASSYSGTGGAGTEAFF
TRBV28,NA,NA,TRBJ2-7,TGTGCCAGCAGACCCGGGACTTCCCTCTACGAGCAGTACTTC,CASRPGTSLYEQYF
TRBV6-4,many,NA,TRBJ2-7,TGTGCCAGCAGTACCCAGGGGGCGGGAGAGGGTCGCTACGAGCAGTACTTC,CASSTQGAGEGRYEQYF
TRBV12-5,NA,NA,TRBJ1-1,TGTGCTAGTGGTTTCGGGGATTTGAACACTGAAGCTTTCTTT,CASGFGDLNTEAFF
TRBV28,many,NA,TRBJ1-5,TGTGCCAGCAGGGGAACGACTAGCAATCAGCCCCAGCATTTT,CASRGTTSNQPQHF
TRBV5-1,NA,TRBD2,TRBJ2-2,TGCGCCAGCAGTTGGGCTAGCGGGAGATATATTGCCGGGGAGCTGTTTTTT,CASSWASGRYIAGELFF
TRBV6-2/TRBV6-3,many,TRBD2,TRBJ2-7,TGTGCCAGCAGTTACGGGGCTAGCGGGATCCTTAGCTCCTACGAGCAGTACTTC,CASSYGASGILSSYEQYF
TRBV30,many,TRBD1,TRBJ2-5,TGTGCCTGGAGTGTACTCAGTCTTCAGGGCAGGGGGAGAGAGACCCAGTACTTC,CAWSVLSLQGRGRETQYF